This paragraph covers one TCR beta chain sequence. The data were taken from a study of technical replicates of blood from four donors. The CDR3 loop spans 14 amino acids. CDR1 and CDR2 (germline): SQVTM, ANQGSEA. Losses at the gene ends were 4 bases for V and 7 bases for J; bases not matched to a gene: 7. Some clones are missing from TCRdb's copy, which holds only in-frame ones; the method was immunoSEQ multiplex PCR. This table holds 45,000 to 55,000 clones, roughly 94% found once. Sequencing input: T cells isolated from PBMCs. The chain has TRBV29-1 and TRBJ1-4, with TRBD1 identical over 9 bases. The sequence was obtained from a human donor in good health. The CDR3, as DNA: TGCAGCGTTGCAGTGACAGGGGGGGTTGAAAAACTGTTTTTT. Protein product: CSVAVTGGVEKLFF.